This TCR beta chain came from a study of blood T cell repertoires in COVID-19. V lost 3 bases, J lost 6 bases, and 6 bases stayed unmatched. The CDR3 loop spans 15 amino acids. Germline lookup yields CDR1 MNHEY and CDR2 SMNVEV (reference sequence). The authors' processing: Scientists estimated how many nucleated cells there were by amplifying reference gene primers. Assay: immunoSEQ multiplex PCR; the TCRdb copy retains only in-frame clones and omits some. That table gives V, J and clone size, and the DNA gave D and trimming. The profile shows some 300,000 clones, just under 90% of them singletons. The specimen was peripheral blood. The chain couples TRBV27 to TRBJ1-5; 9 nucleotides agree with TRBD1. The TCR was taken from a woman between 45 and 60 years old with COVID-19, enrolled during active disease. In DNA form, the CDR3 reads TGTGCCAGCAGTTTTGGAGGACAGGGGAGTCAGCCCCAGCATTTT. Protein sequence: CASSFGGQGSQPQHF.